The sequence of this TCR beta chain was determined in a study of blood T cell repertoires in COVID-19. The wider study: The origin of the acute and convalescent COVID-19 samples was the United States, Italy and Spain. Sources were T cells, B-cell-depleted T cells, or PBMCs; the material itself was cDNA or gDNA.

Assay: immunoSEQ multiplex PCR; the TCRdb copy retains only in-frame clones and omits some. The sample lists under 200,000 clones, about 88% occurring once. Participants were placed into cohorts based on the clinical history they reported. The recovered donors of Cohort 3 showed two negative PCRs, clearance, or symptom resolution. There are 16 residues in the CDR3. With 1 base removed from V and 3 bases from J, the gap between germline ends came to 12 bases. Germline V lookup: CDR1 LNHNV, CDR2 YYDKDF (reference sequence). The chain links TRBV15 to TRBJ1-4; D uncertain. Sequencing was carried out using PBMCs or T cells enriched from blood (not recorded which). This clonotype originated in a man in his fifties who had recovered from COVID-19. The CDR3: CATSRATTRSNEKLFF. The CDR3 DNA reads TGTGCCACCAGCAGAGCGACGACAAGGTCTAATGAAAAACTGTTTTTT. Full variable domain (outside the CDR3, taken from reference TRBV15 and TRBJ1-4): DAMVIQNPRYQVTQFGKPVTLSCSQTLNHNVMYWYQQKSSQAPKLLFHYYDKDFNNEADTPDNFQSRRPNTSFCFLDIRSPGLGDTAMYLCATSRATTRSNEKLFFGSGTQLSVL.